The 26 T cell receptor beta chains given below trace back to one sample, sequenced in a study of T cells expressing NK-cell markers. One entry per CDR3 protein, without DNA, is what TCRdb gives after re-calling the 5' RACE reads. Its table records fewer than 400,000 distinct CDR3 sequences. The sequenced sample was blood T cells: a sorted CD56 or NKG2C T cell subset, CD4+ or CD8+ T cells, or bulk PBMC T cells (not recorded which). The receptors were gathered from a woman aged 50 to 60 in good health.

The chain joins TRBV6-1 to TRBJ2-2. Germline lookup yields CDR1 MNHNS and CDR2 SASEGT. The CDR3 has 13 amino acids. The CDR3 reads CASSGTDLGELFF.

The chain employs TRBV12-3 or TRBV12-4 and TRBJ2-1; lacking DNA, the TRBD2 call made by TCRdb goes unchecked. This CDR3 spans 14 amino acids. CDR3: CASSEETSGNEQFF.

The rearrangement links TRBV5-1 to TRBJ2-5; the TCRdb call, TRBD2, lacks DNA for checking. CDR1 SGHRS and CDR2 YFSETQ come from the germline V gene. This CDR3 comprises 16 residues. This CDR3 is CASSPLLAEVQETQYF.

V usage is TRBV21-1 and J usage is TRBJ2-5; TCRdb names TRBD1, which stays unverified in the absence of DNA. TRBV21-1 is flagged as a pseudogene. This CDR3 has 19 residues. The CDR3 spells CASSKAPHMGDRYQETQYF.

The CDR3 loop is CASSKTQDYGYTF. This sequence joins TRBV5-1 and TRBJ1-2; TCRdb lists TRBD1, though no DNA is available to test this call. The CDR3 covers 13 residues. Germline V gene sequence: CDR1 SGHRS, CDR2 YFSETQ.

J is TRBJ2-5 and V is TRBV28. In germline, CDR1 is MDHEN, CDR2 SYDVKM. CDR3 length: 13 amino acids. The CDR3 reads CASRSSPMETQYF. The full variable domain, completed using reference TRBV28 and TRBJ2-5, is DVKVTQSSRYLVKRTGEKVFLECVQDMDHENMFWYRQDPGLGLRLIYFSYDVKMKEKGDIPEGYSVSREKKERFSLILESASTNQTSMYLCASRSSPMETQYFGPGTRLLVL.

V usage is TRBV7-6 and J usage is TRBJ2-7; the TCRdb D gene call, TRBD1, has no DNA to confirm it. CDR1 is SGHVS and CDR2 is FNYEAQ in the germline V gene. This CDR3 comprises 15 residues. The CDR3 protein is CASSLGQGWAYEQYF.

The V call is TRBV20-1, the J call TRBJ2-5; the TRBD2 assignment by TCRdb is unverifiable without DNA. The CDR3 consists of 14 residues. Looked up from germline, CDR1 is DFQATT and CDR2 is SNEGSKA (reference sequence). The CDR3 loop reads CSAPHLLASETQYF.

The CDR3: CASSLGGTSYRNEQFF. The chain joins TRBV5-1 to TRBJ2-1; the D call of TRBD2 rests on TCRdb alone, since no DNA is present to check it. Germline V gene data show CDR1 as SGHRS and CDR2 as YFSETQ. This CDR3 region has 16 residues.

The rearrangement links TRBV6-1 to TRBJ2-1. There are 15 residues in the CDR3. The germline gives CDR1 MNHNS, CDR2 SASEGT. CDR3 protein: CASSERTSSYNEQFF.

This rearrangement joins TRBV7-9 to TRBJ2-2; the TCRdb D gene call, TRBD1, has no DNA to confirm it. The CDR3 runs 16 residues. From germline, CDR1 is SEHNR and CDR2 FQNEAQ (reference sequence). CDR3 sequence reads: CASSGRDREATGELFF.

The J gene is TRBJ2-3, the V gene TRBV10-3; as DNA is missing, the TRBD2 call by TCRdb cannot be tested. Germline V gene data show CDR1 as ENHRY and CDR2 as SYGVKD. This CDR3 is built from 16 residues. This CDR3 reads CAISDSEDYFTDTQYF.

The rearrangement joins TRBV5-4 to TRBJ2-5; with no DNA, the TCRdb D assignment of TRBD2 cannot be verified. The germline CDR1 and CDR2 sequences are SGHNT and YYREEE (reference sequence). This CDR3 region has 16 residues. The CDR3 sequence is CASSLAIRGRRETQYF.

The rearrangement joins TRBV10-3 to TRBJ2-7; without DNA, the TCRdb call of TRBD1 cannot be checked. This CDR3 is built from 11 residues. The V gene's germline CDR1 is ENHRY and CDR2 SYGVKD. The CDR3 loop is CAIGTGDEQYF.

The chain has TRBV5-1 and TRBJ2-2; lacking DNA, the TRBD1 call made by TCRdb goes unchecked. Germline assignment: CDR1 SGHRS and CDR2 YFSETQ. CDR3 size: 16 residues. This chain's CDR3 is CASSLDPTAFTGELFF.

This chain uses TRBV29-1 with TRBJ2-7; TCRdb reports TRBD2, a call that lacks DNA to check it against. The CDR3 sequence is 14 residues long. Germline values: CDR1 SQVTM, CDR2 ANQGSEA. This CDR3 is CSVVAFASGYEQYF.

This chain connects TRBV7-9 to TRBJ2-3; the TCRdb D gene call, TRBD2, has no DNA to confirm it. The CDR3 has 15 residues. From germline, CDR1 is SEHNR and CDR2 FQNEAQ (reference sequence). CDR3 sequence reads: CASSPGGLAGDTQYF.

This chain uses TRBV12-3 or TRBV12-4 with TRBJ1-1; the TCRdb D gene call, TRBD1, has no DNA to confirm it. CDR3 size: 15 residues. CDR3 region: CASSFSHRGSTEAFF.

CDR3 protein: CASTGRTGELFF. The gene calls are TRBV12-3 or TRBV12-4 and TRBJ2-2; TCRdb indicates TRBD1, and absent DNA this call remains unverified. This CDR3 spans 12 amino acids.

The chain's CDR3 is CASSLKGGGETQYF. The chain couples TRBV7-3 to TRBJ2-5; lacking DNA, the TRBD1 call made by TCRdb goes unchecked. CDR1 and CDR2 (germline): SGHTA, FQGTGA. This CDR3 has 14 residues.

The chain joins TRBV11-2 to TRBJ1-1. The CDR3 has 13 residues. Germline V CDR1 and CDR2: SGHAT, FQNNGV. The CDR3 loop is CASSSVGDAEAFF.

V usage is TRBV29-1 and J usage is TRBJ2-1; TCRdb's D gene call, TRBD2, goes unchecked for lack of DNA. Germline lookup yields CDR1 SQVTM and CDR2 ANQGSEA. This CDR3 is built from 11 residues. The CDR3 is CSAPAYNEQFF.

This chain links TRBV7-9 with TRBJ2-2. The CDR3 runs 12 residues. Germline CDR1 reads SEHNR; CDR2 reads FQNEAQ (reference sequence). The chain's CDR3 is CAGNRNTGELFF.

The J gene is TRBJ2-3, the V gene TRBV6-5. CDR3 length equals 15 residues. Germline assignment: CDR1 MNHEY and CDR2 SVGAGI. CDR3 residues: CASSYSIADTDTQYF.

V is TRBV20-1 and J is TRBJ1-6; checking the TCRdb D call of TRBD1 is not possible without DNA. The CDR3 spans 14 residues. Per the germline V gene, CDR1 is DFQATT and CDR2 is SNEGSKA (reference sequence). CDR3 protein: CSAIGQGYNSPLHF.

This sequence joins TRBV4-1 and TRBJ1-3. The CDR3 is 17 amino acids. CDR1 is MGHRA, CDR2 YSYEKL, per germline. The CDR3 here is CASSQGRAGKTGNTIYF.